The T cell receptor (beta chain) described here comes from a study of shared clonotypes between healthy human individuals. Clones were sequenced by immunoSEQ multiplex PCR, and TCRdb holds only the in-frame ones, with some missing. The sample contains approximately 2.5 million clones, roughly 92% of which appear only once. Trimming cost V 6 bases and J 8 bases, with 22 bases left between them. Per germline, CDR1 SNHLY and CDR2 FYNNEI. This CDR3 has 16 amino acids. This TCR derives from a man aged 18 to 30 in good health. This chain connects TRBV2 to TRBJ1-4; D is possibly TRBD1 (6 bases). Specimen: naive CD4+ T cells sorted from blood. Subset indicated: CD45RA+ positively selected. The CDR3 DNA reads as TGTGCCAGCAGCAGAGCTATTGGACAGAATGTAGAAAAACTGTTTTTT. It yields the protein CASSRAIGQNVEKLFF.